Presented here are 25 T cell receptor beta chains from one specimen sequenced in a study of blood T cells in healthy people across ages. Sample-barcoded 5' priming and a J-beta primer mix drove a second PCR of roughly 7 to 11 cycles. From the 5' RACE reads, TCRdb called clonotypes with MiXCR, one entry per CDR3 protein. This repertoire shows hundreds of thousands of distinct CDR3 sequences, less than 35% found once; its top ten account for 15% to 20%. Source material: blood. These TCRs come from a woman older than 75 in good health.

The chain couples TRBV24-1 to TRBJ2-3; D gene ambiguous. This CDR3 contains 12 residues. Trimming pared 6 bases from V and 12 bases from J, leaving 15 bases between. The V gene's germline CDR1 is KGHDR and CDR2 SFDVKD. DNA of the CDR3: TGTGCCACCAGTCGTTCCACGGAGTTACAGTATTTT. It encodes CATSRSTELQYF.

This clonotype came up many times. The V call is TRBV6-5, the J call TRBJ2-7; TRBD1 might be the D (5 bases). V shed 5 bases and J shed 2 bases, with 13 bases lying between them. Per the germline V gene, CDR1 is MNHEY and CDR2 is SVGAGI. This CDR3 spans 14 amino acids. The CDR3 sequence is CASSLQGTPYEQYF. Written as DNA, the CDR3 is TGTGCCAGCAGTCTCCAGGGTACCCCCTACGAGCAGTACTTC.

This clonotype was detected once. Just one base apart from a much larger clone, this may be a read error. V and J are TRBV7-2 and TRBJ2-5; D may be TRBD2 (7 bases). Germline assignment: CDR1 SGHTA and CDR2 FQGNSA. The length of the CDR3 is 16 residues. CDR3 in DNA: TGTGCCAGCGGCTTAGCGCCGGGGGGCCTTCAAGAGACCCAGTACTTC. Translation gives CASGLAPGGLQETQYF.

The V gene is TRBV5-1, the J gene TRBJ2-4; tentatively, D is TRBD1 (7 bases). The end of the DNA aligns better with TRBJ2-7, so the J call may be wrong. This CDR3 contains 20 residues. CDR1 and CDR2 (germline): SGHRS, YFSETQ. The DNA for the CDR3 is TGCGCCAGCAGCTTTGGGCCCCACAGGGGCAGCGGGTACAGCTCCTACGAGCAGTACTTC. Its protein product is CASSFGPHRGSGYSSYEQYF.

This CDR3 reads CASSQAMGAGNTEAFF. The CDR3 bases are TGCGCCAGCAGCCAAGCGATGGGGGCTGGGAACACTGAAGCTTTCTTT. V usage is TRBV4-1 and J usage is TRBJ1-1; perhaps TRBD1 as D (6 bases). There are 16 residues in the CDR3. V lost 1 base, J lost 1 base, and 13 bases lay in between. Germline lookup yields CDR1 MGHRA and CDR2 YSYEKL.

This clonotype appeared once. Given a much more abundant clone one base away, this may be a read error. This chain connects TRBV6-6 to TRBJ2-3; tentative D call: TRBD2 (6 bases). The V and J ends lost 6 bases and 2 bases respectively, with 9 bases between them. The CDR3 covers 13 residues. CDR1 MNHNY and CDR2 SVGAGI come from the germline V gene (reference sequence). The CDR3 nucleotides read TGTGCCAGCAGCGGGGGATTCACAGATACGCAGTATTTT. Its protein is CASSGGFTDTQYF.

Ten or more counts support this clonotype. The rearrangement joins TRBV9 to TRBJ2-7; possible D gene TRBD1, 6 bases. The CDR3 consists of 14 residues. V was cut by 3 bases and J by 2 bases, with 12 bases left in between. Germline CDR1 and CDR2: SGDLS and YYNGEE. The CDR3 loop reads CASSEQGQAYEQYF. DNA of the CDR3: TGTGCCAGCAGCGAACAGGGTCAAGCCTACGAGCAGTACTTC.

This clonotype was seen at least ten times. The chain carries TRBV20-1 and TRBJ2-3; D is uncertain. Germline CDR1 is DFQATT and CDR2 is SNEGSKA (reference sequence). V lost 4 bases to trimming and J lost 6 bases, with 11 bases between them. The length of the CDR3 is 12 residues. In DNA, the CDR3 is TGCAGTGCTACCCAGAAAGGGGATACGCAGTATTTT. Its translation: CSATQKGDTQYF.

This clonotype was counted many times. V gene TRBV12-3 or TRBV12-4 combines with J gene TRBJ1-6; a possible D gene is TRBD1 (6 bases). The CDR3 spans 15 residues. The V end was cut by 3 bases, the J end by 6 bases, with 12 bases between. The CDR3 spells CASSFPTGLNSPLHF. The CDR3, as DNA: TGTGCCAGCAGTTTTCCGACAGGACTTAATTCACCCCTCCACTTT.

The sample holds a few counts of this clonotype. The chain couples TRBV2 to TRBJ1-4, with a weak D call TRBD1 (5 bases). V lost 4 bases to trimming and J lost 12 bases, with 18 bases between them. The CDR3 is 14 amino acids. Germline V gene sequence: CDR1 SNHLY, CDR2 FYNNEI. CDR3: CASSGGAASGELFF. Written as DNA, the CDR3 is TGTGCCAGCAGTGGAGGGGCAGCCAGCGGGGAACTGTTTTTT.

The table lists this clonotype with many counts. J is TRBJ2-6 and V is TRBV20-1; a weak D match, TRBD1 (6 bases). This CDR3 is 14 amino acids long. Germline V gene data show CDR1 as DFQATT and CDR2 as SNEGSKA (reference sequence). The V end was cut by 3 bases, the J end by 1 base, with 7 bases between. The chain's CDR3 is CSASQGSGANVLTF. In nucleotides, the CDR3 is TGCAGTGCTAGCCAGGGGTCTGGGGCCAACGTCCTGACTTTC.

Concerning this clonotype: A much larger clone lies a single base off, so this may be a read error. The CDR3 sequence is CASSPDEVRVHYGCTF. CDR3 DNA sequence: TGCGCCAGCAGCCCCGATGAGGTCAGGGTTCACTATGGCTGCACCTTC. The chain combines TRBV4-1 with TRBJ1-2; a possible D gene is TRBD1 (5 bases). The CDR3 length is 16 residues. Germline lookup yields CDR1 MGHRA and CDR2 YSYEKL.

This clonotype was seen many times. This rearrangement joins TRBV11-2 to TRBJ2-5, with TRBD2 matching 8 bases. The CDR3 consists of 15 residues. In germline, CDR1 is SGHAT, CDR2 FQNNGV. The ends lost 5 bases at V and 1 base at J; junction bases unmatched: 6. CDR3 in DNA: TGTGCCAGCAGCGCCCGCGGGGGGCCCCAAGAGACCCAGTACTTC. Its protein is CASSARGGPQETQYF. Full variable domain (missing parts from reference TRBV11-2 and TRBJ2-5): EAGVAQSPRYKIIEKRQSVAFWCNPISGHATLYWYQQILGQGPKLLIQFQNNGVVDDSQLPKDRFSAERLKGVDSTLKIQPAKLEDSAVYLCASSARGGPQETQYFGPGTRLLVL.

The chain couples TRBV27 to TRBJ2-6; D gene unclear. CDR1 and CDR2 (germline): MNHEY, SMNVEV (reference sequence). The CDR3 extends over 17 amino acids. The germline V and J ends were trimmed by 6 bases and 3 bases, with 18 bases remaining between them. CDR3 nucleotides: TGTGCCAGCAGCAAAACTCGGTGGTTAGGTGGGGCCAACGTCCTGACTTTC. Translation gives CASSKTRWLGGANVLTF.

This clonotype was detected ten times or more. The CDR3, as DNA: TGTGCCAGCGCCCCCGGGAGTTCTGCGCAGTTCTTC. Translation: CASAPGSSAQFF. The rearrangement joins TRBV2 to TRBJ2-1, with D possibly matching TRBD2 (6 bases). This CDR3 contains 12 residues. V lost 8 bases and J lost 12, with 17 bases in between. Germline loops: CDR1 SNHLY, CDR2 FYNNEI.

This clonotype was seen repeatedly, ten times or more. V and J are TRBV11-2 and TRBJ2-3; TRBD2 matches 14 bases. CDR1 is SGHAT, CDR2 FQNNGV, per germline. V was clipped by 4 bases and J by 5 bases; unmatched bases: 11. The CDR3 covers 18 residues. This CDR3 is CASSSRLAGGSMGDTQYF. Written as DNA, the CDR3 is TGTGCCAGCAGCTCCCGACTAGCGGGGGGGTCGATGGGAGATACGCAGTATTTT.

Concerning this clonotype itself: One junction end does not reproduce the germline sequence, and a read error may be involved. V and J are TRBV2 and TRBJ2-7; D remains unclear. Germline V gives CDR1 SNHLY, CDR2 FYNNEI. The CDR3 is 13 residues long. DNA of the CDR3: TGTGCCAGCAGTGCCAGAATCTCCTACGAGCGGTACTTC. Translating it yields CASSARISYERYF.

The V and J genes are TRBV10-3 and TRBJ2-7, with TRBD1 matching over 7 bases. Germline V gene data show CDR1 as ENHRY and CDR2 as SYGVKD. The V segment lost 2 bases and the J segment 6 bases; nucleotides outside the gene matches: 1. This CDR3 is 12 amino acids long. Written as DNA, the CDR3 is TGTGCCATCAGTGAGAGGGGGCGCGAGCAGTACTTC. Protein: CAISERGREQYF.

The gene calls are TRBV7-9 and TRBJ2-7; 10 bases are shared with TRBD2. The germline gives CDR1 SEHNR, CDR2 FQNEAQ (reference sequence). The CDR3 spans 13 residues. After removal of 4 bases from V and 7 bases from J, the junction contained 4 bases not matched to a gene. CDR3 in amino acids: CASSSAGGNEQYF. The CDR3 DNA is TGTGCCAGCAGCTCAGCGGGGGGGAATGAGCAGTACTTC.

The rearrangement uses TRBV7-8 and TRBJ2-3, with 10 bases aligning to TRBD1. The V segment lost 4 bases and the J segment 10 bases; nucleotides outside the gene matches: 14. CDR3 length: 16 residues. Per the germline V gene, CDR1 is SGHVS and CDR2 is FQNEAQ. The CDR3 region has the DNA TGTGCCAGCAGCTCATTCCCCCGACAGGGGGCCTATGCGCAGTATTTT. It yields the protein CASSSFPRQGAYAQYF.

The CDR3 sequence: CASSRDRAINYGYTF. The CDR3 DNA reads as TGTGCCAGCAGCCGGGACAGGGCTATCAACTATGGCTACACCTTC. This chain uses TRBV6-6 with TRBJ1-2; TRBD1 matches at 9 bases. The trim removed 6 bases at V and 2 bases at J, leaving 7 bases unmatched. The CDR3 loop spans 15 amino acids. Germline V gives CDR1 MNHNY, CDR2 SVGAGI (reference sequence).

This clonotype has only a few counts. This chain connects TRBV19 to TRBJ2-3; unclear D gene. Trimming removed 7 bases from V and 0 bases from J, with 17 bases in between. This CDR3 region has 16 residues. Germline loops: CDR1 LNHDA, CDR2 SQIVND (reference sequence). In nucleotides, the CDR3 is TGTGCCAGTACCCCGGGCTGGACCGACAGCACAGATACGCAGTATTTT. Residues: CASTPGWTDSTDTQYF.

This clonotype was found once. A read error may be the cause here, since a much bigger clone is one base away. The rearrangement joins TRBV3-1 to TRBJ2-1, with D uncertain. V was trimmed by 3 bases and J by 0 bases, leaving 12 bases between them. CDR1 is LGHDT, CDR2 YNNKEL, per germline (reference sequence). The length of the CDR3 is 16 residues. CDR3 loop: CASSHTRHHSYNEQFF. The CDR3 bases are TGTGCCAGCAGCCACACGAGACACCACTCCTACAATGAGCAGTTCTTC.

This clonotype was counted a few times. The chain has TRBV30 and TRBJ1-5; D is perhaps TRBD1 (5 bases). V lost 7 bases, J lost 0 bases, and 10 bases lay in between. Per germline, CDR1 GTSNPN and CDR2 SVGIG (reference sequence). The CDR3 runs 13 residues. Here the CDR3 reads CAFGTHSNQPQHF. CDR3 DNA sequence: TGTGCCTTCGGGACTCATAGCAATCAGCCCCAGCATTTT.

The CDR3 sequence is CASSFAGGNSPLHF. The DNA for the CDR3 is TGTGCCAGCAGCTTTGCGGGGGGCAACTCACCCCTCCACTTT. The chain links TRBV7-9 to TRBJ1-6; possibly TRBD1 for D (6 bases). This CDR3 is built from 14 residues. V lost 3 bases, J lost 10 bases, and 13 bases lay in between. The V gene's germline CDR1 is SEHNR and CDR2 FQNEAQ (reference sequence).